This TCR beta chain was captured by sequencing in a study of blood T cells in healthy people across ages. Details on this clonotype: The antigen remains undetermined.

The study, taken as a whole, reports: Naive T cell percentage and TCR beta diversity correlated strongly.

A second roughly 7 to 12 cycle PCR used barcoded and J-beta primers. Any given sample supplied a minimum of 3 million CDR3-containing paired-end reads. MiXCR, run by TCRdb on the 5' RACE reads, gives a single entry per CDR3 protein. Seen here are about 1.5 million distinct CDR3 sequences, 35% to 45% observed once, and the top ten hold about 4%. Per-sample PBMC isolation yielded at least 6 million cells. The material sequenced was blood. The TCR comes from a young woman in good health.

The CDR3 region is CASSQGIFKSNTEAFF. Here the CDR3 DNA reads TGTGCCAGCAGCCAAGGTATATTTAAATCGAACACTGAAGCTTTCTTT. The chain uses TRBV3-1 and TRBJ1-1; D remains ambiguous. The V end was cut by 1 base, the J end by 1 base, with 13 bases between. Germline values: CDR1 LGHDT, CDR2 YNNKEL (reference sequence). There are 16 residues in the CDR3.